This TCR beta chain was recorded in a study of blood T cell repertoires in COVID-19. The germline V gene has CDR1 GTSNPN and CDR2 SVGIG (reference sequence). CDR3 size: 13 residues. V was shortened by 3 bases and J by 6 bases, with 13 bases between the two germline ends. Per the original data handling: Using reference gene primer amplification, nucleated cell counts were estimated. The data were produced by immunoSEQ multiplex PCR, yet TCRdb's version contains in-frame clones alone and is incomplete. Clone size and V and J calls were adopted from that table, with D and trimming inferred from the DNA. Of approximately 120,000 clones detected, around 85% appear once; the ten largest clones hold 4.3%.

Sample: peripheral blood. The receptor was derived from a human donor in a cohort sampled during active COVID-19. The chain uses TRBV30 and TRBJ2-3; the D gene is possibly TRBD2 (6 bases). CDR3 DNA: TGTGCCTGGAGCGGGGGATCTTACGATACGCAGTATTTT. Translating it yields CAWSGGSYDTQYF.